These 15 T cell receptor beta chains were sequenced from one sample in a study of blood T cells in healthy people across ages. A second PCR, run for roughly 7 to 12 cycles, used a sample-barcoded 5' primer plus a J-beta primer mix. TCRdb passed the 5' RACE reads through MiXCR, listing each CDR3 protein once. Of more than 800,000 distinct CDR3 sequences in the sample, 40% to 45% were seen once. Sequencing input: blood. All receptors come from a woman between 55 and 75 years old in good health.

The genes are TRBV9 and TRBJ2-1; 9 nucleotides align to TRBD2. Trimming removed 4 bases from V and 4 bases from J; junction bases left unmatched: 6. The germline V gene encodes CDR1 SGDLS and CDR2 YYNGEE. The CDR3 runs to 15 residues. The CDR3 sequence is CASSPQREEYNEQFF. In nucleotides, the CDR3 is TGTGCCAGCAGCCCCCAGCGGGAGGAGTACAATGAGCAGTTCTTC.

This clonotype has a count of ten or more. The chain uses TRBV7-9 and TRBJ2-5; D possibly corresponds to TRBD2 (5 bases). Trimming took off 0 bases at V and 4 bases at J, with 21 bases between the two ends. Germline values: CDR1 SEHNR, CDR2 FQNEAQ (reference sequence). The CDR3 has 18 residues. Here the CDR3 reads CASSLARGWNFTSETQYF. The CDR3, as DNA: TGTGCCAGCAGCTTAGCAAGAGGGTGGAACTTCACTTCAGAGACCCAGTACTTC. The full variable domain, completed using reference TRBV7-9 and TRBJ2-5, is DTGVSQNPRHKITKRGQNVTFRCDPISEHNRLYWYRQTLGQGPEFLTYFQNEAQLEKSRLLSDRFSAERPKGSFSTLEIQRTEQGDSAMYLCASSLARGWNFTSETQYFGPGTRLLVL.

The CDR3 is CSDLNSSYNEQFF. The DNA of the CDR3 is TGCAGCGACCTTAACAGCTCCTACAATGAGCAGTTCTTC. The V and J genes are TRBV29-1 and TRBJ2-1, with D uncertain. V shed 7 bases and J shed 0 bases, with 10 bases lying between them. Looked up from germline, CDR1 is SQVTM and CDR2 is ANQGSEA. This CDR3 has 13 amino acids.

This chain connects TRBV6-6 to TRBJ2-1; 12 bases agree with TRBD2. J lost 1 base, V lost 6 bases, and 7 bases had no gene match. The CDR3 contains 17 residues. CDR1 and CDR2 (germline): MNHNY, SVGAGI (reference sequence). The CDR3 DNA follows: TGTGCCAGCAGAGGTACTAGCGGGGGGACTTCCTACAATGAGCAGTTCTTC. Translating gives CASRGTSGGTSYNEQFF.

The sample holds a few counts of this clonotype. CDR3 protein: CASSGTSGRNNEQFF. The CDR3 DNA follows: TGTGCCAGCAGCGGGACTAGCGGGAGGAATAATGAGCAGTTCTTC. V and J are TRBV7-6 and TRBJ2-1; 15 bases are a match to TRBD2. CDR3 length: 15 amino acids. Germline CDR1 and CDR2: SGHVS and FNYEAQ. V lost 5 bases and J lost 7; bases outside the gene matches: 3.

V and J are TRBV5-1 and TRBJ2-7, with D tentatively TRBD1 (6 bases). This CDR3 is built from 15 residues. V was clipped by 4 bases and J by 1 base, with 15 bases between them. Germline lookup yields CDR1 SGHRS and CDR2 YFSETQ. The CDR3 coding sequence is TGCGCCAGCAGCAACCGGCAGGGGCCTTCCTACGAGCAGTACTTC. Translation: CASSNRQGPSYEQYF.

This clonotype has just a few counts. CDR3 bases: TGTGCCAGCAGTGAACGGGTAGGGCTAGCGGGAGGAAGAGAGACCCAGTACTTC. Its protein is CASSERVGLAGGRETQYF. This chain links TRBV2 with TRBJ2-4, with 11 nucleotides matching TRBD2. The DNA end is a closer match to TRBJ2-5, so the J assignment may be wrong. Germline CDR1 reads SNHLY; CDR2 reads FYNNEI. This CDR3 has 18 amino acids.

This clonotype has a handful of counts. The CDR3 reads CASSLEGTRLVSQYF. The CDR3 DNA reads TGTGCCAGCAGCTTAGAGGGGACTCGATTAGTCTCCCAGTACTTC. V usage is TRBV11-2 and J usage is TRBJ2-4; maybe TRBD2 (6 bases). V lost 0 bases to trimming and J lost 13 bases, with 19 bases between them. Germline V gene sequence: CDR1 SGHAT, CDR2 FQNNGV. The CDR3 consists of 15 residues.

This chain links TRBV20-1 with TRBJ1-5, with D unclear. The V and J ends lost 0 bases and 0 bases respectively, with 15 bases between them. The CDR3 covers 17 residues. Germline loops: CDR1 DFQATT, CDR2 SNEGSKA (reference sequence). In nucleotides, the CDR3 is TGCAGTGCTAGAGATAAGTGGTTGTTGGCTAGCAATCAGCCCCAGCATTTT. The encoded protein is CSARDKWLLASNQPQHF.

The V gene is TRBV6-5, the J gene TRBJ2-5; 8 bases agree with TRBD1. The J call may not be correct, given that the DNA end is closer to TRBJ2-7. This CDR3 region has 15 residues. The germline V gene encodes CDR1 MNHEY and CDR2 SVGAGI. CDR3 in DNA: TGTGCCAGCAGTTACTCGGGACAGGATCCGACCGAGCAGTACTTC. Amino acids: CASSYSGQDPTEQYF.

V and J are TRBV6-1 and TRBJ2-3; 12 nucleotides agree with TRBD2. CDR1 MNHNS and CDR2 SASEGT come from the germline V gene. The CDR3 totals 18 residues. V shed 6 bases and J 0 bases; nucleotides not matched to a gene: 10. DNA of the CDR3: TGTGCCAGCAGGTCCGGGACTAGCGGGCCCCCTAGCACAGATACGCAGTATTTT. Translating it yields CASRSGTSGPPSTDTQYF.

As to this clonotype: It may be a read error: a sequence one base away is much more abundant. The chain recombines TRBV20-1 with TRBJ2-3; D may correspond to TRBD1 or TRBD2 (5 bases each). The ends were cut back, 4 bases at V and 7 bases at J, with 18 bases in the middle. In germline, CDR1 is DFQATT, CDR2 SNEGSKA (reference sequence). The CDR3 runs 14 residues. The CDR3 sequence is CSAIDPGTGHTQYF. The DNA for the CDR3 is TGCAGTGCTATAGATCCGGGGACGGGGCATACGCAGTATTTT.

The chain links TRBV6-5 to TRBJ2-2, with 7 bases fitting TRBD1. Trimming cost V 6 bases and J 5 bases; bases outside gene matches: 6. CDR1 and CDR2 from the germline V gene are MNHEY and SVGAGI. The CDR3 totals 14 residues. CDR3 amino acids: CASSRGSWTGELFF. The CDR3 DNA sequence: TGTGCCAGCAGCAGGGGGAGTTGGACCGGGGAGCTGTTTTTT.

CDR3 sequence (DNA): TGCAGCGTCACTAGCGGGAGGGATGTTACTGGGGCCAACGTCCTGACTTTC. It encodes CSVTSGRDVTGANVLTF. The chain recombines TRBV29-1 with TRBJ2-6; 13 bases are a match to TRBD2. The junction had 7 bases not matched to a gene; V was cut back by 6 bases and J by 2 bases. Germline CDR1 reads SQVTM; CDR2 reads ANQGSEA. The CDR3 spans 17 residues.

The chain has TRBV19 and TRBJ1-2; no reliable D call. V was clipped by 3 bases and J by 8 bases, with 10 bases between them. This CDR3 spans 12 amino acids. The germline CDR1 and CDR2 sequences are LNHDA and SQIVND (reference sequence). The CDR3 sequence: CASSIPPGGYTF. In nucleotides, the CDR3 is TGTGCCAGTAGTATCCCGCCCGGGGGCTACACCTTC.